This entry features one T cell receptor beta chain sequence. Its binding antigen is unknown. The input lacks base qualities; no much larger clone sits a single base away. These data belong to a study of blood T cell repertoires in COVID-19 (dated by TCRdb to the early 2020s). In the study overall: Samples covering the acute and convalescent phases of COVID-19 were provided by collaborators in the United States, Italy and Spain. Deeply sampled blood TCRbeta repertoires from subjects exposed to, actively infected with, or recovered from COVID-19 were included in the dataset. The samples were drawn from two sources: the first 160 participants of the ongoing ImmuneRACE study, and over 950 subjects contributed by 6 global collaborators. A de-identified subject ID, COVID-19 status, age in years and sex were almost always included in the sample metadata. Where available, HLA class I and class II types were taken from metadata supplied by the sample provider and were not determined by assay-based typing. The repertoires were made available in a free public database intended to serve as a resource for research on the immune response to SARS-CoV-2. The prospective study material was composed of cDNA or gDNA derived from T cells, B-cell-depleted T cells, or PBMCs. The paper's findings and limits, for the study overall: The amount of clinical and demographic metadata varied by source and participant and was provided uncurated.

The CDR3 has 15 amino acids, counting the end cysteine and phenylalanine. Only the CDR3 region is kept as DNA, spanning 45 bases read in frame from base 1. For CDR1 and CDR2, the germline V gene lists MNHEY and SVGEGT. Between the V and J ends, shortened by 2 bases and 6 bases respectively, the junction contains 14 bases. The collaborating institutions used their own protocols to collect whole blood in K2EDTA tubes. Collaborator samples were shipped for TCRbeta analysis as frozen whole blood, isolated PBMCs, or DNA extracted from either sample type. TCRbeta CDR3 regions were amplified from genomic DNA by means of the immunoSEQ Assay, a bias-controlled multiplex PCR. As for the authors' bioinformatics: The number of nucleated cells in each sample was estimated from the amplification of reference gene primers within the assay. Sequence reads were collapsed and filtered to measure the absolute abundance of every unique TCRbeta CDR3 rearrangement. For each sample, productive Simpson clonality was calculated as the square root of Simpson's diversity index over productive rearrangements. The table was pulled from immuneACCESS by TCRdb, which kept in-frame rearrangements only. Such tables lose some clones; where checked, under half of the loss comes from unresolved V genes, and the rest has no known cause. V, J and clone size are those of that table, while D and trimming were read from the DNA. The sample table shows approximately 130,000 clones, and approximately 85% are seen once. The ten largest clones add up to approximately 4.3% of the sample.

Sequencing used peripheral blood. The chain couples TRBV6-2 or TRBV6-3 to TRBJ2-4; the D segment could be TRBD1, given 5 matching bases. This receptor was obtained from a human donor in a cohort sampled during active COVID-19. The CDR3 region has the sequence CASSYEDTLLNIQYF. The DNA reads TGTGCCAGCAGTTACGAGGACACTCTCTTAAACATTCAGTACTTC.